A single T cell receptor (beta chain) is shown here with its context. This entry is derived from a study of T-cell reconstitution after alpha-beta-depleted transplantation in children. Preparing the TCRbeta library involved the use of unique molecular identifiers. TCRdb ran MiXCR on the PCR reads and lists one entry per CDR3 protein. The sample gives around 200,000 distinct CDR3 sequences, more than 6.5% of which show up once; about 2.9% is in the top ten. This TCR came from a human donor who donated a stem cell graft to a child with Wiskott-Aldrich syndrome. Specimen: PBMCs from the stem cell graft donor, collected from the stem cell graft.

CDR3 in DNA: TGTGCCAGTACAAGTGGGGGCTCTGGAAACACCATATATTTT. Amino acid sequence: CASTSGGSGNTIYF. V gene TRBV19 combines with J gene TRBJ1-3, with D perhaps TRBD1 (5 bases). Per the germline V gene, CDR1 is LNHDA and CDR2 is SQIVND (reference sequence). This CDR3 has 14 residues. Trimming shortened V by 7 bases and J by 0 bases, and 10 bases separated the two germline ends.